This TCR beta chain was recovered during a study of control samples from healthy donors and cancer patients. Assay used: immunoSEQ multiplex PCR; TCRdb lists only in-frame clones, some missing. Among roughly 14,000 clones, more than 75% were seen once, and the ten largest hold roughly 12%. Germline V gene data show CDR1 as SQVTM and CDR2 as ANQGSEA. Trimming removed 3 bases from V and 1 base from J; junction bases left unmatched: 4. The CDR3 runs 15 residues. Sequencing input: PBMCs. The sequence was collected from a woman aged 70-85 years with colorectal cancer. This chain uses TRBV29-1 with TRBJ2-3; 10 bases fit TRBD2. In DNA, the CDR3 is TGCAGCGTTGATGGGCTAGCGGGGGGCACAGATACGCAGTATTTT. Protein sequence: CSVDGLAGGTDTQYF.